This T cell receptor (beta chain) originates from a study of T cells in localized non-small cell lung cancer. Produced via immunoSEQ multiplex PCR; TCRdb's table is partial and in-frame only. Here the sample spans about 91,000 clones, around 90% being singletons. The CDR3 totals 13 residues. Germline V gene data show CDR1 as SGHRS and CDR2 as YFSETQ. A word on this clone: A read error may account for a junction end that differs from germline.

V gene TRBV5-1 combines with J gene TRBJ2-1; a possible D gene is TRBD1 (6 bases). Here the sequenced sample was peripheral blood, taken before any cancer treatment. This TCR was recovered from a man aged 35 to 70 with stage I squamous cell lung carcinoma. In DNA, the CDR3 is TGCGCCAGCAGGTTGGGGGCGGCGGATGAGCAGTTCTTC. Translated, it gives CASRLGAADEQFF.